These 16 T cell receptor beta chains were sequenced from one sample in a study of Ad26.COV2.S vaccination and SARS-CoV-2 variants. The assay was immunoSEQ multiplex PCR, and TCRdb's table has in-frame clones only and misses some. The sample has about 380,000 clones, about four fifths seen once. Described treatment: roughly 20 received Ad26.COV2.S at low or high dose, single or two shots; 5 received placebo; per-sample allocation not given. All samples were drawn on day 63, counting from the first vaccine or placebo injection. The sequenced sample was peripheral blood, obtained in a trial of Ad26.COV2.S vaccine versus placebo. These receptors were collected from a person between 18 and 60 years old who received the Ad26.COV2.S COVID-19 vaccine or a placebo.

The CDR3 DNA follows: TGTGCCAGCAGCTTAAGCGACAGCGGGGCGGGCTACACCTTC. Translating gives CASSLSDSGAGYTF. The rearrangement joins TRBV11-2 to TRBJ1-2; TRBD1 might be the D (5 bases). This CDR3 is built from 14 residues. Trimming cost V 2 bases and J 8 bases, with 15 bases left between them. CDR1 and CDR2 from the germline V gene are SGHAT and FQNNGV.

This rearrangement joins TRBV18 to TRBJ2-2; 8 bases fit TRBD2. CDR1 and CDR2 (germline): KGHSH, LQKENI. J was trimmed by 7 bases and V by 3 bases; bases with no gene match: 7. The CDR3 is 15 amino acids. In nucleotides, the CDR3 is TGTGCCAGCTCACCGGGGACTAGGAGGCACGGGGAGCTGTTTTTT. It specifies CASSPGTRRHGELFF.

J is TRBJ1-4 and V is TRBV18; D possibly corresponds to TRBD1 (5 bases). This CDR3 has 16 amino acids. Trimming stripped 1 base from V and 0 bases from J, with 9 bases between. The germline gives CDR1 KGHSH, CDR2 LQKENI. The CDR3 coding sequence is TGTGCCAGCTCACCACAAGGGACCGCAACTAATGAAAAACTGTTTTTT. Its translation: CASSPQGTATNEKLFF.

The V gene is TRBV20-1, the J gene TRBJ1-1; D is unresolved. Trimming stripped 5 bases from V and 10 bases from J, with 14 bases between. CDR1 and CDR2 (germline): DFQATT, SNEGSKA (reference sequence). The CDR3 runs 11 residues. The CDR3 here is CSALDEIGAFF. The CDR3 nucleotides are TGCAGTGCTTTGGACGAAATTGGAGCTTTCTTT.

The chain recombines TRBV7-6 with TRBJ2-7; a possible D gene is TRBD2 (6 bases). From germline, CDR1 is SGHVS and CDR2 FNYEAQ. The CDR3 loop spans 14 amino acids. V shed 1 base and J shed 7 bases, with 14 bases lying between them. CDR3 amino acids: CASSLGLASLEQYF. The CDR3 nucleotides read TGTGCCAGCAGCTTAGGGCTAGCGAGTTTAGAGCAGTACTTC.

The rearrangement links TRBV29-1 to TRBJ2-1, with 7 nucleotides matching TRBD1. CDR3 size: 12 residues. Germline CDR1 and CDR2: SQVTM and ANQGSEA. Losses at the gene ends were 4 bases for V and 6 bases for J; bases not matched to a gene: 3. The CDR3 nucleotides are TGCAGCGTTGGTAAGGGGGCCAATGAGCAGTTCTTC. Amino acid sequence: CSVGKGANEQFF.

The chain's CDR3 is CASSSRSSYEQYF. CDR3 DNA: TGTGCCAGCAGCTCCCGGTCCTCCTACGAGCAGTACTTC. The chain uses TRBV7-9 and TRBJ2-7; D unresolved. The CDR3 is 13 residues long. Germline CDR1 is SEHNR and CDR2 is FQNEAQ (reference sequence). V was cut by 4 bases and J by 0 bases, with 7 bases left in between.

This clone came up once. The V and J genes are TRBV10-2 and TRBJ1-2, with D possibly TRBD1 on 5 matching bases. This CDR3 has 12 amino acids. V gave up 0 bases and J gave up 8 bases, with 7 bases separating them. Germline V lookup: CDR1 WSHSY, CDR2 SAAADI. CDR3 amino acids: CASSESWGGYTF. CDR3 coding DNA: TGCGCCAGCAGTGAGTCGTGGGGCGGCTACACCTTC.

J is TRBJ2-7 and V is TRBV5-4; D might be TRBD1 (7 bases). The germline V and J ends were trimmed by 4 bases and 6 bases, with 17 bases remaining between them. CDR1 SGHNT and CDR2 YYREEE come from the germline V gene (reference sequence). The CDR3 is 14 amino acids. The CDR3 DNA reads as TGTGCCAGCAGCCCCCCCAGGGGGGAAGGCGAGCAGTACTTC. This encodes CASSPPRGEGEQYF.

The chain has TRBV7-8 and TRBJ2-3, with 8 bases aligning to TRBD1. V dropped 3 bases and J dropped 2; count of bases not matched to a gene: 4. The V gene's germline CDR1 is SGHVS and CDR2 FQNEAQ. This CDR3 comprises 15 residues. Here the CDR3 reads CASSFGQGFTDTQYF. CDR3 in DNA: TGTGCCAGCAGCTTCGGACAGGGATTCACAGATACGCAGTATTTT.

V is TRBV7-2 and J is TRBJ2-5; weak D call: TRBD2 (5 bases). The CDR3 has 15 residues. Between the trimmed V and J ends, which lost 3 bases and 3 bases, there was a span of 14 bases. Germline V lookup: CDR1 SGHTA, CDR2 FQGNSA. CDR3 sequence reads: CASSFNIGEKETQYF. CDR3 nucleotide sequence: TGTGCCAGCAGCTTTAACATCGGGGAGAAAGAGACCCAGTACTTC.

The chain recombines TRBV4-2 with TRBJ1-2; TRBD1 aligns across 9 bases. The V and J ends lost 1 base and 6 bases, in that order; junction bases with no gene match: 6. The CDR3 runs 15 residues. The germline CDR1 and CDR2 sequences are LGHNA and YNFKEQ. CDR3 bases: TGTGCCAGCAGCCAAGCCCCGGGACAGGGAGATGGCTACACCTTC. As protein: CASSQAPGQGDGYTF.

The rearrangement links TRBV28 to TRBJ1-2; 7 nucleotides match TRBD1. This CDR3 spans 15 amino acids. Germline assignment: CDR1 MDHEN and CDR2 SYDVKM. V shed 7 bases and J 3 bases; nucleotides not matched to a gene: 11. The CDR3 loop is CASTTVQGEDYGYTF. CDR3 DNA sequence: TGTGCCAGCACCACTGTCCAGGGGGAGGACTATGGCTACACCTTC.

The rearrangement uses TRBV19 and TRBJ1-1; D is uncertain. The length of the CDR3 is 12 residues. Germline values: CDR1 LNHDA, CDR2 SQIVND (reference sequence). V lost 4 bases to trimming and J lost 0 bases, with 3 bases between them. The CDR3 reads CASSKLNTEAFF. The DNA for the CDR3 is TGTGCCAGTAGTAAGTTGAACACTGAAGCTTTCTTT.

This sequence joins TRBV6-1 and TRBJ2-7; a weak D match, TRBD2 (7 bases). V dropped 1 base and J dropped 2 bases, with 12 bases sitting between them. Germline CDR1 is MNHNS and CDR2 is SASEGT. CDR3 length equals 15 residues. CDR3 region: CASSEDGGGAYEQYF. CDR3 nucleotides: TGTGCCAGCAGTGAAGATGGAGGGGGGGCCTACGAGCAGTACTTC.

This clone has a single count. Other nucleotide sequences in the sample specify the same CDR3. This chain joins TRBV7-2 and TRBJ1-2, with TRBD1 as a possible D gene (5 bases). The CDR3 extends over 13 amino acids. CDR1 is SGHTA and CDR2 is FQGNSA in the germline V gene. Trimming removed 2 bases from V and 5 bases from J, with 9 bases in between. CDR3 nucleotide sequence: TGTGCCAGCAGCTTATTGACAGTTTATGGCTACACCTTC. Amino acids: CASSLLTVYGYTF.